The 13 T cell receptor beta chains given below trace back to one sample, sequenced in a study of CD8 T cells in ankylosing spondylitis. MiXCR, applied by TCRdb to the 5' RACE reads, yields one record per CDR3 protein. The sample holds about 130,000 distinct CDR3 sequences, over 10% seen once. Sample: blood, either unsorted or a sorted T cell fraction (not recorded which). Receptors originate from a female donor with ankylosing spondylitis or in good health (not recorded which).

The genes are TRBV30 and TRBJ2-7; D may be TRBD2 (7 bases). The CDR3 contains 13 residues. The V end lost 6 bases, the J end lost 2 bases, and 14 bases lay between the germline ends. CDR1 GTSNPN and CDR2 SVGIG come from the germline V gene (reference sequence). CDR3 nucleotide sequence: TGTGCCTGTCAGAGGGGGGGGACCTACGAGCAGTACTTC. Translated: CACQRGGTYEQYF.

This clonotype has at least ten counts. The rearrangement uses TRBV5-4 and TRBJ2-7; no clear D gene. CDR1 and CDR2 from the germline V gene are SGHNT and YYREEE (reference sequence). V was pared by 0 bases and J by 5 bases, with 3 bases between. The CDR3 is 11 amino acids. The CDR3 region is CASSLDNEQYF. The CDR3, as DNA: TGTGCCAGCAGCTTGGATAACGAGCAGTACTTC.

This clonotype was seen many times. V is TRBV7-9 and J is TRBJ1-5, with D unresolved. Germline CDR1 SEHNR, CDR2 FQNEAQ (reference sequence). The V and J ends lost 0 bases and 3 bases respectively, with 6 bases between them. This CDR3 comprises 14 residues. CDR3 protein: CASSLAGNNQPQHF. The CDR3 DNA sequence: TGTGCCAGCAGCTTAGCCGGTAACAATCAGCCCCAGCATTTT.

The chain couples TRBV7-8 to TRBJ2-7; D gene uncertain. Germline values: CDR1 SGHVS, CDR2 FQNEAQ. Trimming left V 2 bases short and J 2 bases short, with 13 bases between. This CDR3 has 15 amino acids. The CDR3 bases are TGTGCCAGCAGCTTACGGCGGATTCCACCCTACGAGCAGTACTTC. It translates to CASSLRRIPPYEQYF.

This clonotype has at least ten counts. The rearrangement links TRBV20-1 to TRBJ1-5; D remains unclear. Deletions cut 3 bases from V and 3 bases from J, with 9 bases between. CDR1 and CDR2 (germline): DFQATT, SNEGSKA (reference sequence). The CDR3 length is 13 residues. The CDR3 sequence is CSARRGFNQPQHF. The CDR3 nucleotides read TGCAGTGCTAGGCGGGGATTCAATCAGCCCCAGCATTTT.

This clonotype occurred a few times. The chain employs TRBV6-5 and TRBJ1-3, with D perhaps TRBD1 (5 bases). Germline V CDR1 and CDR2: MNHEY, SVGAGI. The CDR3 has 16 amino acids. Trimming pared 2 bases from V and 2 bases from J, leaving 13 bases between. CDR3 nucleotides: TGTGCCAGCAGTTACCGGGGGGAGAGAGCTGGAAACACCATATATTTT. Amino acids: CASSYRGERAGNTIYF.

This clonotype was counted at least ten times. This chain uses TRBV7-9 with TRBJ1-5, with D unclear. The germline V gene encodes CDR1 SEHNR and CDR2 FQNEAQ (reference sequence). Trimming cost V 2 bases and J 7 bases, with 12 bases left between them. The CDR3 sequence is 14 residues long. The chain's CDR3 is CASSLQDGGQPQHF. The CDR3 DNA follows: TGTGCCAGCAGCTTACAGGACGGCGGGCAGCCCCAGCATTTT. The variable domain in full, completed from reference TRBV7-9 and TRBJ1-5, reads DTGVSQNPRHKITKRGQNVTFRCDPISEHNRLYWYRQTLGQGPEFLTYFQNEAQLEKSRLLSDRFSAERPKGSFSTLEIQRTEQGDSAMYLCASSLQDGGQPQHFGDGTRLSIL.

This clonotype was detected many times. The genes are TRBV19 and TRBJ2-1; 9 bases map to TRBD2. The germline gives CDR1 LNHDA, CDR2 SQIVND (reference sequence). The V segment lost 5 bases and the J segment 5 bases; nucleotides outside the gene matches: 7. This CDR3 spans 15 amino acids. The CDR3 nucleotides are TGTGCCAGTAGTCAGCGGGAGGCCCGAAACAATGAGCAGTTCTTC. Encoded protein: CASSQREARNNEQFF.

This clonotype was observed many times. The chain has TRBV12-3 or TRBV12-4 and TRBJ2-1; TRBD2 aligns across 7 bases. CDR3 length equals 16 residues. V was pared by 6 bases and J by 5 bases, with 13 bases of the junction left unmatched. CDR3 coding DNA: TGTGCCAGCAGCCTTCCCGGGACTATAACCCACAATGAGCAGTTCTTC. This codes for CASSLPGTITHNEQFF.

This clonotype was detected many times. DNA of the CDR3: TGTGCCACCAAGGACAGGGTGGAAACTGAAGCTTTCTTT. Protein sequence: CATKDRVETEAFF. V is TRBV2 and J is TRBJ1-1; 8 bases fit TRBD1. Per the germline V gene, CDR1 is SNHLY and CDR2 is FYNNEI. V dropped 10 bases and J dropped 5; count of bases not matched to a gene: 9. CDR3 length equals 13 residues.

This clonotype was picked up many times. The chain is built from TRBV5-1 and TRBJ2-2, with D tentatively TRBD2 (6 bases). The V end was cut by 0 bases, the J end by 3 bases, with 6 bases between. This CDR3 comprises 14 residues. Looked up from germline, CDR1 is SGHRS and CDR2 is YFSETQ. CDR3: CASSLGRDTGELFF. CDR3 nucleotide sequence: TGCGCCAGCAGCTTGGGGAGGGACACCGGGGAGCTGTTTTTT.

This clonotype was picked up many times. CDR3 sequence: CASSLNSFNGYTF. DNA of the CDR3: TGTGCCAGCAGTTTAAACAGTTTTAATGGCTACACCTTC. The rearrangement links TRBV12-3 or TRBV12-4 to TRBJ1-2, with unresolved D. This CDR3 has 13 residues. V lost 2 bases and J 6 bases, leaving 10 bases between the germline ends.

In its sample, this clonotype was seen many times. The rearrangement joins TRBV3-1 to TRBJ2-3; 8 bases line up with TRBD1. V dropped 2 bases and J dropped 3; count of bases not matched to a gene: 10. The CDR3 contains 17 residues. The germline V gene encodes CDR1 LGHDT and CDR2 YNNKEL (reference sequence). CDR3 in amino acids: CASSQPLGTGLTDTQYF. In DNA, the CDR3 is TGTGCCAGCAGCCAACCCCTCGGGACAGGCCTAACAGATACGCAGTATTTT.